Listed here is a single TCR beta chain. For sorted subsets, 150 to 200 ng DNA per replicate equaled around 30,000 T cell genomes. Libraries were prepared by immunoSEQ multiplex PCR; TCRdb keeps only in-frame clonotypes and omits some of them. The sample records about 2.4 million clones, approximately 94% being singletons. The CD4+ fraction was divided into a CD45RA+ naive subset and a CD45RA-negative memory subset. CDR1 is MNHNS and CDR2 is SASEGT in the germline V gene. The V gene lost 2 bases and the J gene lost 7 bases, with 9 bases spanning the gap. The CDR3 runs 14 residues. These data originate in a study of shared clonotypes between healthy human individuals. For the study at large: For every donor, three CD4 naive, three CD4 memory, two CD8 naive and one CD8 memory plates were used.

The origin of this receptor is a man between 18 and 29 years old in good health. This rearrangement joins TRBV6-1 to TRBJ1-6, with TRBD1 as a possible D gene (5 bases). Sequenced sample: naive CD4+ T cells sorted from blood. Subset: CD45RA+ positively selected. CDR3 in amino acids: CASSEIDSNSPLHF. For the CDR3, the DNA is TGTGCCAGCAGTGAAATCGACAGCAATTCACCCCTCCACTTT.